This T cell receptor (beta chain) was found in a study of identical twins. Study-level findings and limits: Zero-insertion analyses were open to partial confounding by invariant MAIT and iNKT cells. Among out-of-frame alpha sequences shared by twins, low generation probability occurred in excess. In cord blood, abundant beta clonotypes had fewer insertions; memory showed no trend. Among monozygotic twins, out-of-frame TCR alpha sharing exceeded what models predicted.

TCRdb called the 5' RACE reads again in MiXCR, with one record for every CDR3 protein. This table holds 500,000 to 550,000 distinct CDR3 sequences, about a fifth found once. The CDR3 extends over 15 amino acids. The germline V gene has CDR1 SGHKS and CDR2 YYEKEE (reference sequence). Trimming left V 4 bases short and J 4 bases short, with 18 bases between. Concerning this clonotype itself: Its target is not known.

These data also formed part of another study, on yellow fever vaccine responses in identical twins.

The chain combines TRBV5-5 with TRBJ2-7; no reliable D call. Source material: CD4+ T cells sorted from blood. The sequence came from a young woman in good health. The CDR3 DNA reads TGTGCCAGCAGCCCGTCATGGGAACAGTTTTACGAGCAGTACGTC. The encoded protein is CASSPSWEQFYEQYV.